This T cell receptor (beta chain) was obtained from a study of T cell responses to AZD1222 COVID-19 vaccine (TCRdb year 2021). As for the study more broadly: A total of about 230 trial participants underwent TCR sequencing, of whom 200 to 220 received two doses of AZD1222 and 26 received two doses of the MenACWY control vaccine. Enrollment into the trials was organized by age into subgroups of 18-55, 56-69 and 70-plus years, and those subgroups contained 148, 28 and 57 TCR-sequenced participants, respectively.

According to the study, the label for this sample's time point signals: about 28 days (+/-7) after the second vaccine dose. AZD1222 recipients with second doses at about 4 weeks or about 12 weeks were pooled, because spike-specific TCR depth and breadth did not differ between schedules. Samples from vaccinated people were obtained from the UK trials COV001 and COV002, which included a single-blind randomized controlled phase 2/3 trial of AZD1222 (ChAdOx1 nCoV-19) in healthy adults. Trial participant PBMC samples were collected at day 0 and day 28 after the second dose for TCRbeta chain sequencing. CDR1 SGHAT and CDR2 FQNNGV were looked up in the germline V gene. Trimming takes 4 bases off V and 2 bases off J; junction bases not matched to a gene: 6. Spanning cysteine to phenylalanine, the CDR3 consists of 15 amino acids. The entry retains the CDR3 DNA only, 45 bases that are in frame from base 1.

Overall study results and their limits: The vaccine-associated CD4 TCRs covered the entire spike protein, and the dominant responses fell in regions 160-218 and 743-854. Spike-specific TCR breadth and depth rose significantly after two AZD1222 doses compared with day 0 and with MenACWY recipients. In the small 56-69-year group, the increase in depth fell short of significance, most likely because of low power. Conclusions about previously exposed vaccinees were limited because only six AZD1222 recipients were SARS-CoV-2 seropositive at baseline. Reportedly, almost half of the unique spike-specific TCRs recognized epitopes lying outside the regions that are mutated in the B.1.351 and B.1.1.7 variants. Because no day 14 peak-response samples were available, repertoires were characterized only after the peak T cell response. Participants were mostly white British, with more females than males. The authors suggested clonal diversity may have been underestimated.

In this sample, this clone turned up a few times. Its antigen has not been determined. Nothing much larger sits one base from this clone, and base qualities are not available. The CDR3 regions of human TCRbeta chains were analyzed by immunosequencing. Processing in the source paper ran as follows. TCRs in the repertoires were matched against a reference library of SARS-CoV-2-specific TCRs that had been generated with the MIRA antigen-specificity platform. Breadth was defined as the fraction of unique TCRs that were SARS-CoV-2-associated, and depth was defined as the fraction of total T cells that were SARS-CoV-2-associated. Each spike-specific TCR was assigned to its reactive spike region and to a CD4 or CD8 class using the MIRA data. Log10-transformed breadth and depth values were compared by one-way ANOVA with Sidak's multiple comparisons tests. The clones in this table, taken by TCRdb from immuneACCESS, are in-frame only. Not every clone is retained; where verified, under half of the shortfall comes from an unresolved V gene, and the cause of the rest is unknown. The DNA gave D and trimming, while V, J and clone size come from that table. The sample table records roughly 150,000 clones; over 90% of these occur just once. The ten largest clones represent roughly 1.6% of the sample.

The V and J segments used are TRBV11-2 and TRBJ1-1; 8 nucleotides in the junction match TRBD1. This TCR derives from an adult who received the AZD1222 COVID-19 vaccine. The sample consisted of peripheral blood, taken 28 days after the second AZD1222 dose. Here the CDR3 is given as CASSYTGTGNTEAFF. In nucleotides, the sequence is TGTGCCAGCAGCTACACCGGGACAGGTAACACTGAAGCTTTCTTT.